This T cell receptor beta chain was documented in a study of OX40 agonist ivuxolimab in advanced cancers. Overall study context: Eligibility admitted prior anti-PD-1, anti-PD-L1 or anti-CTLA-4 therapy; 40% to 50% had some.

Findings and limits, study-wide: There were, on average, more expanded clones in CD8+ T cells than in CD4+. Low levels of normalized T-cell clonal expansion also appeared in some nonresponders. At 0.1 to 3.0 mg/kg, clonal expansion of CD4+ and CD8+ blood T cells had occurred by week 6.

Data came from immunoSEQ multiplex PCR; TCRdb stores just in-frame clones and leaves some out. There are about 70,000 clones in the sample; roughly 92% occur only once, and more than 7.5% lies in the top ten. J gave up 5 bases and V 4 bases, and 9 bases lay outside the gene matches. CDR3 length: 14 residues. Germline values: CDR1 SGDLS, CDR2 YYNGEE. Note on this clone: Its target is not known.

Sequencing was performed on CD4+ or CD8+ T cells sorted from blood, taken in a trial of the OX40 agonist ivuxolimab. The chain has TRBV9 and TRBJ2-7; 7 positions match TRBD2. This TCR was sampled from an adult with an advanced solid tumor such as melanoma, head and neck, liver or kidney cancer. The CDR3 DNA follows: TGTGCCAGCAGCCCTTGGGACTACTTTCACGAGCAGTACTTC. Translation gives CASSPWDYFHEQYF.